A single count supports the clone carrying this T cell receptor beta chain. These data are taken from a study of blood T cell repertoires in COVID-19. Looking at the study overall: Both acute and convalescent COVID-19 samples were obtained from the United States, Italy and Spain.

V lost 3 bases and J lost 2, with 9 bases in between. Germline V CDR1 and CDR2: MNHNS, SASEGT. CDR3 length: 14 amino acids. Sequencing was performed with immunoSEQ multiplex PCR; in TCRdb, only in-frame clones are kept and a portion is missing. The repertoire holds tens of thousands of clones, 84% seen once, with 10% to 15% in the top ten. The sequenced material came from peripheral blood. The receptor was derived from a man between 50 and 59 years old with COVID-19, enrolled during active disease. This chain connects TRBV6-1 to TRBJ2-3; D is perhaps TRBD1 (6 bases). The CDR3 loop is CASSEDRLTDTQYF. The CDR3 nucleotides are TGTGCCAGCAGTGAGGACAGACTCACAGATACGCAGTATTTT.